This T cell receptor (beta chain) was sequenced for a study of siplizumab effects on memory and regulatory T cells. Study-wide findings and caveats: Roughly 80-95% of proliferating CD4+ or CD8+ clones defied assignment to a naive or memory phenotype.

Germline CDR1 LNHDA, CDR2 SQIVND (reference sequence). This CDR3 has 14 amino acids. V lost 1 base to trimming and J lost 3 bases, with 10 bases between them. This clone was recorded once. Its target is unknown. The assay was immunoSEQ multiplex PCR, and TCRdb's table has in-frame clones only and misses some. This table holds tens of thousands of clones, just over 95% found once. Unstimulated naive, memory, effector memory and TEMRA subsets were subjected to sequencing in three donor pairs. This clonotype was obtained from a human donor in good health. The rearrangement joins TRBV19 to TRBJ2-7; no definite D call. The source material was naive CD8+ T cells sorted from blood. DNA for the CDR3: TGTGCCAGTAGTATAGCCGGATTTGACTACGAGCAGTACTTC. Translation gives CASSIAGFDYEQYF. Full variable domain (rest looked up from reference TRBV19 and TRBJ2-7): DGGITQSPKYLFRKEGQNVTLSCEQNLNHDAMYWYRQDPGQGLRLIYYSQIVNDFQKGDIAEGYSVSREKKESFPLTVTSAQKNPTAFYLCASSIAGFDYEQYFGPGTRLTVT.